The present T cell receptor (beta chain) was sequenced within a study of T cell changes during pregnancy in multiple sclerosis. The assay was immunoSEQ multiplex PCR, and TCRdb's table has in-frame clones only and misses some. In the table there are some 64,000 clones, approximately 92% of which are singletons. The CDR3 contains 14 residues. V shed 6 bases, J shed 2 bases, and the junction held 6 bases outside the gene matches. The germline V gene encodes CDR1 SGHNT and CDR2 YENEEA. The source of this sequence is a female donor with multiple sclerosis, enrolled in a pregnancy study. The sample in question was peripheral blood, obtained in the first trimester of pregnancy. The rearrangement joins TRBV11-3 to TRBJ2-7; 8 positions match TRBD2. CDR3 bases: TGTGCCAGCAGAGGGAGCGGGAGCCCCTACGAGCAGTACTTC. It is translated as CASRGSGSPYEQYF. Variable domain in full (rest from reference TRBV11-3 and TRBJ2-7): EAGVVQSPRYKIIEKKQPVAFWCNPISGHNTLYWYLQNLGQGPELLIRYENEEAVDDSQLPKDRFSAERLKGVDSTLKIQPAELGDSAVYLCASRGSGSPYEQYFGPGTRLTVT.